The 28 T cell receptor beta chains given below trace back to one sample, sequenced in a study of blood T cell repertoires in COVID-19. Profiled with immunoSEQ multiplex PCR; TCRdb holds only in-frame clones, not every one. The sample carries around 150,000 clones, around 85% recorded once. Specimen: peripheral blood. The receptor source for this set is a human donor with acute or convalescent COVID-19. The donor label of this sample is uncertain.

Worth noting for this clone: Its ends do not fully match the called genes, so a read error is possible. The chain couples TRBV3-1 (or the pseudogene TRBV3-2) to TRBJ1-2, with 8 bases matching TRBD1. Looked up from germline, CDR1 is LGHDT and CDR2 is YNNKEL (reference sequence). The CDR3 covers 13 residues. CDR3 sequence: CASSQATGAGYTF. The CDR3 region has the DNA TGTGCCAGCAGTCAAGCGACAGGGGCTGGCTACACCTTC.

The chain couples TRBV30 to TRBJ1-2; 9 bases are a match to TRBD1. The germline CDR1 and CDR2 sequences are GTSNPN and SVGIG (reference sequence). The V segment lost 0 bases and the J segment 2 bases; nucleotides outside the gene matches: 1. CDR3 length: 14 residues. DNA for the CDR3: TGTGCCTGGAGTGTAGGGACAGGGAACTATGGCTACACCTTC. Translating it yields CAWSVGTGNYGYTF.

This sequence joins TRBV2 and TRBJ1-2, with no clear D. Trimming shortened V by 4 bases and J by 4 bases, and 10 bases separated the two germline ends. The germline V gene encodes CDR1 SNHLY and CDR2 FYNNEI. This CDR3 contains 13 residues. CDR3 protein: CASSGGVAYGYTF. The CDR3 coding sequence is TGTGCCAGCAGTGGCGGGGTTGCCTATGGCTACACCTTC.

This chain links TRBV4-3 with TRBJ1-2; TRBD1 matches 9 bases. The CDR3 runs 15 residues. Per germline, CDR1 LGHNA and CDR2 YSLEER. V lost 1 base to trimming and J lost 4 bases; unmatched junction nucleotides: 4. In DNA, the CDR3 is TGCGCCAGCAGCCAAGTAGGGACAGGGACCTATGGCTACACCTTC. Protein product: CASSQVGTGTYGYTF.

The chain joins TRBV6-2 or TRBV6-3 to TRBJ2-2, with 12 bases identical to TRBD2. The junction had 4 bases not matched to a gene; V was cut back by 4 bases and J by 7 bases. Looked up from germline, CDR1 is MNHEY and CDR2 is SVGEGT. The CDR3 sequence is 15 residues long. The CDR3 protein is CASSLLAGGIGELFF. In DNA, the CDR3 is TGTGCCAGCAGTTTACTAGCGGGGGGCATCGGGGAGCTGTTTTTT.

The V and J genes are TRBV5-1 and TRBJ1-4; 7 positions agree with TRBD1. J lost 5 bases, V lost 3 bases, and 7 bases had no gene match. Germline V gene sequence: CDR1 SGHRS, CDR2 YFSETQ. This CDR3 is 15 amino acids long. This CDR3 is CASSSSGGANEKLFF. The CDR3 DNA reads TGCGCCAGCAGCTCATCAGGGGGAGCCAATGAAAAACTGTTTTTT.

The rearrangement joins TRBV30 to TRBJ2-5; the D gene is possibly TRBD2 (7 bases). The germline V and J ends were trimmed by 4 bases and 5 bases, with 17 bases remaining between them. This CDR3 contains 14 residues. Germline CDR1 reads GTSNPN; CDR2 reads SVGIG (reference sequence). Written as DNA, the CDR3 is TGTGCCTGGAAAATAGGGGGGGCGGGTGAGACCCAGTACTTC. Amino acids: CAWKIGGAGETQYF.

This CDR3 is CASSELRGNQPQHF. CDR3 DNA: TGTGCCAGCAGTGAACTAAGGGGGAATCAGCCCCAGCATTTT. The V call is TRBV2, the J call TRBJ1-5; the D gene is possibly TRBD1 (6 bases). CDR3 length: 14 amino acids. V gave up 2 bases and J gave up 4 bases, with 9 bases separating them. Germline V lookup: CDR1 SNHLY, CDR2 FYNNEI. The full variable domain, its missing parts supplied by reference TRBV2 and TRBJ1-5, is EPEVTQTPSHQVTQMGQEVILRCVPISNHLYFYWYRQILGQKVEFLVSFYNNEISEKSEIFDDQFSVERPDGSNFTLKIRSTKLEDSAMYFCASSELRGNQPQHFGDGTRLSIL.

The rearrangement links TRBV10-3 to TRBJ1-2, with TRBD1 identical over 11 bases. V shed 6 bases and J 6 bases; nucleotides not matched to a gene: 6. Looked up from germline, CDR1 is ENHRY and CDR2 is SYGVKD. This CDR3 contains 14 residues. As DNA, the CDR3 is TGTGCCATCAGGCTGGGACAGGGGGTAGATGGCTACACCTTC. Its protein product is CAIRLGQGVDGYTF.

As concerns this clone: At one end, the junction sequence differs from germline, possibly due to a read error. The chain links TRBV9 to TRBJ2-7, with D possibly TRBD2 on 5 matching bases. Per germline, CDR1 SGDLS and CDR2 YYNGEE. This CDR3 is built from 9 residues. The chain's CDR3 is CATAGPACF. In DNA, the CDR3 is TGTGCCACCGCGGGCCCCGCCTGCTTC.

The chain joins TRBV15 to TRBJ1-2; D may be TRBD1 (6 bases). Germline V gene lookup returns CDR1 LNHNV and CDR2 YYDKDF (reference sequence). Trimming cost V 0 bases and J 8 bases, with 16 bases left between them. The CDR3 runs to 15 residues. The CDR3 coding sequence is TGTGCCACCAGCAGAGATCCGAGGGGGACGCCGGGCTACACCTTC. Its translation: CATSRDPRGTPGYTF.

In its sample, this clone was seen once. The gene calls are TRBV28 and TRBJ2-1; 11 bases map to TRBD2. The CDR3 contains 15 residues. Germline trimming cut 1 base from V and 6 bases from J; bases unmatched to any gene: 2. Looked up from germline, CDR1 is MDHEN and CDR2 is SYDVKM. The CDR3 DNA reads TGTGCCAGCAGTTTATTCGGGACTAGCGGCAATGAGCAGTTCTTC. This gives the protein CASSLFGTSGNEQFF.

The chain employs TRBV5-1 and TRBJ1-4, with D possibly TRBD1 on 6 matching bases. The V end was cut by 4 bases, the J end by 8 bases, with 15 bases between. CDR1 and CDR2 (germline): SGHRS, YFSETQ. The CDR3 is made up of 14 amino acids. The CDR3 sequence: CASSPGGADEKLFF. CDR3 coding DNA: TGCGCCAGCAGCCCGGGGGGGGCGGACGAAAAACTGTTTTTT.

This clone was counted many times. V gene TRBV25-1 combines with J gene TRBJ1-5, with TRBD1 matching 7 bases. CDR3 length equals 16 residues. Germline V gene sequence: CDR1 MGHDK, CDR2 SYGVNS. V gave up 3 bases and J gave up 3 bases; unmatched junction bases: 8. The CDR3 nucleotides read TGTGCCAGCAGTGATTCTTCGGGACAGATCAATCAGCCCCAGCATTTT. Amino acids: CASSDSSGQINQPQHF. The entire variable domain, with the rest obtained from reference TRBV25-1 and TRBJ1-5, is as follows: EADIYQTPRYLVIGTGKKITLECSQTMGHDKMYWYQQDPGMELHLIHYSYGVNSTEKGDLSSESTVSRIRTEHFPLTLESARPSHTSQYLCASSDSSGQINQPQHFGDGTRLSIL.

The chain recombines TRBV2 with TRBJ1-1, with a possible D match to TRBD1 (6 bases). The V end lost 11 bases, the J end lost 0 bases, and 13 bases lay between the germline ends. The CDR3 loop spans 13 amino acids. Germline V lookup: CDR1 SNHLY, CDR2 FYNNEI. The CDR3 bases are TGTGCCTCCAGGGGCAGGTTGAACACTGAAGCTTTCTTT. As protein: CASRGRLNTEAFF. Together with reference TRBV2 and TRBJ1-1, the CDR3 gives the full variable domain: EPEVTQTPSHQVTQMGQEVILRCVPISNHLYFYWYRQILGQKVEFLVSFYNNEISEKSEIFDDQFSVERPDGSNFTLKIRSTKLEDSAMYFCASRGRLNTEAFFGQGTRLTVV.

The rearrangement links TRBV3-1 (or the pseudogene TRBV3-2) to TRBJ1-4; no clear D. This CDR3 contains 11 residues. Germline-derived CDR1 and CDR2 are LGHDT and YNNKEL (reference sequence). Trimming left V 4 bases short and J 8 bases short, with 5 bases between. The DNA of the CDR3 is TGTGCCAGCAGCCTCTTAGAAAAACTGTTTTTT. Translated, it gives CASSLLEKLFF.

Of note for this clone: This CDR3 is also generated by other DNA sequences in the sample. J is TRBJ1-2 and V is TRBV27, with 12 bases lining up with TRBD1. V lost 5 bases, J lost 8 bases, and 6 bases stayed unmatched. CDR3 length: 14 amino acids. Germline V lookup: CDR1 MNHEY, CDR2 SMNVEV (reference sequence). CDR3 sequence (DNA): TGTGCCAGCAGTCGGGACAGGGGGCTGCAAGGCTACACCTTC. It encodes CASSRDRGLQGYTF.

This chain links TRBV3-1 (or the pseudogene TRBV3-2) with TRBJ2-4; a weak D match, TRBD1 (5 bases). Trimming took 5 bases from V and 4 from J, leaving 9 bases between them. The CDR3 is made up of 13 amino acids. Germline CDR1 is LGHDT and CDR2 is YNNKEL (reference sequence). DNA of the CDR3: TGTGCCAGCAGCACCCGACAGAAAAACATTCAGTACTTC. Translation: CASSTRQKNIQYF.

The chain links TRBV9 to TRBJ1-3; D possibly corresponds to TRBD1 (5 bases). V lost 0 bases to trimming and J lost 3 bases, with 19 bases between them. CDR1 is SGDLS, CDR2 YYNGEE, per germline. The CDR3 runs 18 residues. CDR3 amino acids: CASSVDGPTWGRGNTIYF. DNA for the CDR3: TGTGCCAGCAGCGTAGATGGGCCGACTTGGGGCCGTGGAAACACCATATATTTT.

V is TRBV30 and J is TRBJ1-2, with D hard to call. V lost 8 bases to trimming and J lost 4 bases, with 14 bases between them. This CDR3 region has 12 residues. The germline V gene encodes CDR1 GTSNPN and CDR2 SVGIG (reference sequence). The CDR3 coding sequence is TGTGCCCAAAGGAGGGAGGGCTATGGCTACACCTTC. It codes for CAQRREGYGYTF.

V is TRBV7-2 and J is TRBJ2-7; TRBD2 is a possible D gene (5 bases). Trimming took 5 bases from V and 2 from J, leaving 7 bases between them. CDR3 size: 12 residues. Germline values: CDR1 SGHTA, CDR2 FQGNSA. For the CDR3, the DNA is TGTGCCAGCAGCCGAGGGCCCTACGAGCAGTACTTC. Residues: CASSRGPYEQYF.

This chain links TRBV7-9 with TRBJ2-2, with D possibly TRBD1 on 6 matching bases. The CDR3 is made up of 16 amino acids. The ends were cut back, 5 bases at V and 5 bases at J, with 18 bases in the middle. In germline, CDR1 is SEHNR, CDR2 FQNEAQ (reference sequence). The CDR3 is CASSPSTGWWTGELFF. The CDR3 DNA sequence: TGTGCCAGCAGCCCCTCCACAGGGTGGTGGACCGGGGAGCTGTTTTTT.

V usage is TRBV7-3 and J usage is TRBJ2-1, with a tentative D call TRBD2 (6 bases). V lost 1 base and J lost 2, with 9 bases in between. The germline CDR1 and CDR2 sequences are SGHTA and FQGTGA. This CDR3 comprises 15 residues. CDR3 DNA sequence: TGTGCCAGCAGCTTAATCGGGGGACCCTACAATGAGCAGTTCTTC. It translates to CASSLIGGPYNEQFF.

The J gene is TRBJ2-1, the V gene TRBV9; weak D call: TRBD1 (6 bases). The CDR3 is 15 residues long. Per germline, CDR1 SGDLS and CDR2 YYNGEE. With 0 bases removed from V and 6 bases from J, the gap between germline ends came to 13 bases. For the CDR3, the DNA is TGTGCCAGCAGCGTAGCTACAGGGCTAGGCAATGAGCAGTTCTTC. Translating gives CASSVATGLGNEQFF.

The rearrangement joins TRBV7-9 to TRBJ2-7; weak D call: TRBD1 (6 bases). CDR1 is SEHNR and CDR2 is FQNEAQ in the germline V gene (reference sequence). This CDR3 has 13 amino acids. V was cut by 1 base and J by 5 bases, with 9 bases left in between. This CDR3 is CASSLVGGNEQYF. CDR3 bases: TGTGCCAGCAGCTTAGTTGGGGGCAACGAGCAGTACTTC.

The chain carries TRBV6-5 and TRBJ1-1; TRBD1 agrees at 7 bases. The CDR3 sequence is 13 residues long. Germline CDR1 MNHEY, CDR2 SVGAGI. Trimming took 6 bases from V and 4 from J; bases not matched to a gene: 5. CDR3 sequence: CASRGQLGTEAFF. The CDR3 region has the DNA TGTGCCAGCAGGGGACAGCTGGGCACTGAAGCTTTCTTT.

This chain connects TRBV15 to TRBJ2-7, with a possible D match to TRBD2 (5 bases). CDR1 and CDR2 (germline): LNHNV, YYDKDF (reference sequence). The CDR3 length is 15 residues. Trimming left V 2 bases short and J 2 bases short, with 13 bases between. CDR3 loop: CATSRYGEKTYEQYF. CDR3 DNA sequence: TGTGCCACCAGCAGATACGGGGAGAAGACCTACGAGCAGTACTTC.

The chain uses TRBV2 and TRBJ2-1, with TRBD2 matching over 10 bases. V lost 3 bases, J lost 7 bases, and 3 bases stayed unmatched. This CDR3 is built from 14 residues. Germline CDR1 is SNHLY and CDR2 is FYNNEI. The CDR3 spells CASSENSGGNEQFF. Written as DNA, the CDR3 is TGTGCCAGCAGTGAGAATAGCGGGGGGAATGAGCAGTTCTTC.